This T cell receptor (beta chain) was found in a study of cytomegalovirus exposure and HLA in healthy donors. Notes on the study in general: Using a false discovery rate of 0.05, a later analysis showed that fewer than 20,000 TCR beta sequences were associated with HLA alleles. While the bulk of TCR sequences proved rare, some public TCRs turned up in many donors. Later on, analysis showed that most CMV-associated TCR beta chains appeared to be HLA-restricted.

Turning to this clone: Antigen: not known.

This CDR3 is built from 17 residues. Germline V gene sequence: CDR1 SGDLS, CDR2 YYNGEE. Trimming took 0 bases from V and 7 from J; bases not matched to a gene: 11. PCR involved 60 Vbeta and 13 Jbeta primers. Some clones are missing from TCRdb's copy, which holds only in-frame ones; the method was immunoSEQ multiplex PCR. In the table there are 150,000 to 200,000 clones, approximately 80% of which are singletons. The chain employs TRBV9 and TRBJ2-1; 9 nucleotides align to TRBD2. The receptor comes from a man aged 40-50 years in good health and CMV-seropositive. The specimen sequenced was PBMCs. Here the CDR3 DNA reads TGTGCCAGCAGCGTAGACCCCATGGCGGGGGGGGGAAATGAGCAGTTCTTC. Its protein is CASSVDPMAGGGNEQFF.